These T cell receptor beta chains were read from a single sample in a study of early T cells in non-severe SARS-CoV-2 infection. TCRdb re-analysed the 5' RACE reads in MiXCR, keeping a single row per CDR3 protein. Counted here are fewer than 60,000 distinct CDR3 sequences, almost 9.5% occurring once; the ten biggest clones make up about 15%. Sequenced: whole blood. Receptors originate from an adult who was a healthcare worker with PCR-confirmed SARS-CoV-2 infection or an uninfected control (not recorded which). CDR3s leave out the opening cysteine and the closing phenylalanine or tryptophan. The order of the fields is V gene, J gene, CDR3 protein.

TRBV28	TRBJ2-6	ASSSPTGANVLT
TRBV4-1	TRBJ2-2	ASSPTGGRFGELF
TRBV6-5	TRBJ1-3	ASSYSRGSGNTIY
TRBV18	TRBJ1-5	ASSPQGDNQPQH
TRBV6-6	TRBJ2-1	AGGKYNEQF
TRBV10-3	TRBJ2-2	AISLDRADTGELF
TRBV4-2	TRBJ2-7	ASSPEGAYEQY
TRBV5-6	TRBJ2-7	ASSLPTSGEQY
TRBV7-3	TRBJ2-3	ASSEGTDTQY
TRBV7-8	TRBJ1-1	ASSYIADTEAF
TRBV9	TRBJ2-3	ASSPSSGPSTDTQY
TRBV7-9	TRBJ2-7	ASSSDRNEQY
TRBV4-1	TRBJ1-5	ASSPTGTPGGQPQH
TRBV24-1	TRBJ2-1	ATSDFRSNRNEQF
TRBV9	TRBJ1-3	ASSADSQSSGNTIY
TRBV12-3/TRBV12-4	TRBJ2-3	ASSSGTSAVQVTQY
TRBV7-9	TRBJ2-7	ASSYVGEQY
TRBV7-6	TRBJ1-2	ASSSTGRSHGYT
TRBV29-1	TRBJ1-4	SAETGADEKLF
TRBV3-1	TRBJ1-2	ASSRTGQGNYGYT
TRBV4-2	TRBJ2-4	ASSQGEDSARAY
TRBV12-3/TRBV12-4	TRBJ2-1	ASSRLGGPPF
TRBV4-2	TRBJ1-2	ASSQDRGRGYT
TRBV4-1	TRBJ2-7	ASSQTGQRSYEQY
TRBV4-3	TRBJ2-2	ASSQESPSGMNTGELF
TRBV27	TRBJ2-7	ASFDLATPYEQY
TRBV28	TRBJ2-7	AGGTSGNEQY
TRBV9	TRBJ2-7	ASSVGAGPVYEQY
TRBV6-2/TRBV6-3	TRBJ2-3	ATWDRVTDTQY
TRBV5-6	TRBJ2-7	ASSLVDSHSYEQY
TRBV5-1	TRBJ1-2	ASSLNPGTDGYT
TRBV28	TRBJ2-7	ASSYRVGEQY
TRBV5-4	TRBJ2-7	ASSLVGGQSYEQY
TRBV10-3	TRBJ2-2	AISAPGGNQNTGELF
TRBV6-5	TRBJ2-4	ASSETWTKNIQY
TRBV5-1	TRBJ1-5	ASSLGERNQPQH
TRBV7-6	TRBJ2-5	ASSLVAGGETQY
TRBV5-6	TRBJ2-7	ASFPRKGGARGEQY
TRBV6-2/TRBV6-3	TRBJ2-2	ASHLQGIGTGELF
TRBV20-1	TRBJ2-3	SARDQGGTDTQY
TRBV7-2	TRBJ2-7	ASSQTSGSPYEQY
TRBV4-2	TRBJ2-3	ASSRGGRGHTDTQY
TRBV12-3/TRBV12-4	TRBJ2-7	ASSPHSSGSYEQY
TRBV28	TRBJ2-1	ASSLGGQGDNEQF
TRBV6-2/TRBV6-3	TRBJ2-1	ASITPRGGYNEQF
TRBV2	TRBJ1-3	ASKWDTGGNTIY
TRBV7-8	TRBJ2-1	ASSSTEDLYNEQF
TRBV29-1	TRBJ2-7	SVEVDYEQY
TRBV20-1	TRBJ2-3	SARDVGRDAADTQY
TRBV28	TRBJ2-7	ASSLTSSEQY
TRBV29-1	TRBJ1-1	SARQGTEAF